Each of the 27 T cell receptor beta chains below was sequenced from the same sample in a study of blood T cell repertoires in COVID-19. Method: immunoSEQ multiplex PCR; TCRdb's copy keeps in-frame clones and lacks some. The sample contains about 65,000 clones, approximately 75% of which appear only once. The specimen was peripheral blood. All receptors derive from an elderly man with acute or convalescent COVID-19.

The chain couples TRBV6-2 or TRBV6-3 to TRBJ1-4, with a possible D match to TRBD1 (5 bases). The CDR3 contains 15 residues. Trimming took 0 bases from V and 4 from J, leaving 9 bases between them. Looked up from germline, CDR1 is MNHEY and CDR2 is SVGEGT. Here the CDR3 DNA reads TGTGCCAGCAGTTACTCGGTTAGGGGTAATGAAAAACTGTTTTTT. It yields the protein CASSYSVRGNEKLFF.

The chain has TRBV7-2 and TRBJ2-1; 10 nucleotides match TRBD2. CDR1 and CDR2 (germline): SGHTA, FQGNSA. The junction had 1 base not matched to a gene; V was cut back by 2 bases and J by 3 bases. The CDR3 runs 15 residues. DNA for the CDR3: TGTGCCAGCAGCTTAATAGCGGGGGGCTACAATGAGCAGTTCTTC. It codes for CASSLIAGGYNEQFF. Supplemented by reference TRBV7-2 and TRBJ2-1, the full variable domain reads GAGVSQSPSNKVTEKGKDVELRCDPISGHTALYWYRQSLGQGLEFLIYFQGNSAPDKSGLPSDRFSAERTGGSVSTLTIQRTQQEDSAVYLCASSLIAGGYNEQFFGPGTRLTVL.

The chain employs TRBV10-2 and TRBJ2-5; 12 nucleotides align to TRBD2. Losses at the gene ends were 6 bases for V and 5 bases for J; bases not matched to a gene: 7. CDR1 and CDR2 (germline): WSHSY, SAAADI. This CDR3 has 15 amino acids. CDR3 coding DNA: TGCGCCAGCAGCCCCGGACTAGCGGGGAGCGAGACCCAGTACTTC. It is translated as CASSPGLAGSETQYF.

The V call is TRBV9, the J call TRBJ1-5; no definite D call. V was pared by 3 bases and J by 0 bases, with 10 bases between. This CDR3 is 15 amino acids long. From germline, CDR1 is SGDLS and CDR2 YYNGEE. CDR3 coding DNA: TGTGCCAGCAGCGCCCTATCCGGTAGCAATCAGCCCCAGCATTTT. Translated: CASSALSGSNQPQHF.

This clone was found a few times. The chain is built from TRBV5-4 and TRBJ1-1; the D is unclear. There are 13 residues in the CDR3. CDR1 is SGHNT, CDR2 YYREEE, per germline (reference sequence). Trimming took 4 bases from V and 3 from J, leaving 10 bases between them. In DNA, the CDR3 is TGTGCCAGCAGCCTCTCCCCCGACACTGAAGCTTTCTTT. Translating it yields CASSLSPDTEAFF.

The chain uses TRBV19 and TRBJ2-6; 9 positions agree with TRBD1. The CDR3 totals 17 residues. Germline V CDR1 and CDR2: LNHDA, SQIVND (reference sequence). With V trimmed by 5 bases and J by 4 bases, 9 bases remained unmatched. The CDR3 DNA follows: TGTGCCAGTAGTTCCTCCGGGACAGGGTCGGGGGCCAACGTCCTGACTTTC. Amino acid sequence: CASSSSGTGSGANVLTF.

The chain uses TRBV6-6 and TRBJ2-7; 7 bases map to TRBD1. The CDR3 is 15 residues long. The germline CDR1 and CDR2 sequences are MNHNY and SVGAGI (reference sequence). Trimming removed 5 bases from V and 1 base from J; junction bases left unmatched: 8. The CDR3 spells CASSASGQPSYEQYF. In DNA, the CDR3 is TGTGCCAGCAGTGCATCGGGACAGCCTTCCTACGAGCAGTACTTC.

The J gene is TRBJ1-1, the V gene TRBV11-3; D gene unclear. V gave up 5 bases and J gave up 6 bases, with 13 bases separating them. The CDR3 consists of 13 residues. Per germline, CDR1 SGHNT and CDR2 YENEEA. The CDR3 bases are TGTGCCAGCAGCCCTGGAGAACGGGCTGAAGCTTTCTTT. Residues: CASSPGERAEAFF.

This sequence joins TRBV2 and TRBJ1-2, with 7 bases lining up with TRBD1. This CDR3 has 13 residues. Germline V lookup: CDR1 SNHLY, CDR2 FYNNEI. The V segment lost 9 bases and the J segment 4 bases; nucleotides outside the gene matches: 8. The CDR3 nucleotides are TGTGCCAGGAACAGGGGAGAGATCTATGGCTACACCTTC. Encoded protein: CARNRGEIYGYTF.

The rearrangement uses TRBV20-1 and TRBJ1-2; D possibly corresponds to TRBD1 (6 bases). V shed 3 bases and J shed 3 bases, with 11 bases lying between them. CDR3 length equals 13 residues. Per the germline V gene, CDR1 is DFQATT and CDR2 is SNEGSKA (reference sequence). CDR3 amino acids: CSASAGTYYGYTF. CDR3 nucleotides: TGCAGTGCTAGTGCCGGGACATACTATGGCTACACCTTC.

The J gene is TRBJ1-4, the V gene TRBV30, with TRBD1 matching 9 bases. Losses at the gene ends were 4 bases for V and 8 bases for J; bases not matched to a gene: 5. The CDR3 has 13 amino acids. Germline V CDR1 and CDR2: GTSNPN, SVGIG (reference sequence). DNA for the CDR3: TGTGCCTGGAAGGGGACAGGGAACGAAAAACTGTTTTTT. Its protein product is CAWKGTGNEKLFF.

The chain couples TRBV7-8 to TRBJ2-2; D might be TRBD1 (5 bases). The CDR3 totals 16 residues. V was trimmed by 0 bases and J by 5 bases, leaving 13 bases between them. The germline gives CDR1 SGHVS, CDR2 FQNEAQ. The CDR3 is CASSLAAQGVTGELFF. Written as DNA, the CDR3 is TGTGCCAGCAGCTTAGCAGCCCAAGGGGTTACCGGGGAGCTGTTTTTT. Full variable domain (outside the CDR3, taken from reference TRBV7-8 and TRBJ2-2): GAGVSQSPRYKVAKRGQDVALRCDPISGHVSLFWYQQALGQGPEFLTYFQNEAQLDKSGLPSDRFFAERPEGSVSTLKIQRTQQEDSAVYLCASSLAAQGVTGELFFGEGSRLTVL.

This chain uses TRBV6-6 with TRBJ1-2; unclear D gene. The CDR3 is 12 residues long. The V gene lost 7 bases and the J gene lost 5 bases, with 11 bases spanning the gap. CDR1 and CDR2 from the germline V gene are MNHNY and SVGAGI (reference sequence). The CDR3 spells CASNPAGYGYTF. In DNA form, the CDR3 reads TGTGCCAGCAACCCCGCCGGGTATGGCTACACCTTC.

The V call is TRBV18, the J call TRBJ2-6; possible D gene TRBD1, 5 bases. CDR1 KGHSH and CDR2 LQKENI come from the germline V gene. This CDR3 has 17 residues. V was shortened by 1 base and J by 2 bases, with 12 bases between the two germline ends. The CDR3 sequence is CASSPLDRGTGANVLTF. CDR3 DNA: TGTGCCAGCTCACCACTAGATAGGGGTACTGGGGCCAACGTCCTGACTTTC. Full variable domain (outside the CDR3, taken from reference TRBV18 and TRBJ2-6): NAGVMQNPRHLVRRRGQEARLRCSPMKGHSHVYWYRQLPEEGLKFMVYLQKENIIDESGMPKERFSAEFPKEGPSILRIQQVVRGDSAAYFCASSPLDRGTGANVLTFGAGSRLTVL.

This sequence joins TRBV3-1 (or the pseudogene TRBV3-2) and TRBJ1-6; 10 nucleotides align to TRBD1. The V gene's germline CDR1 is LGHDT and CDR2 YNNKEL (reference sequence). V shed 8 bases and J 10 bases; nucleotides not matched to a gene: 5. The CDR3 loop spans 13 amino acids. The CDR3 reads CASGGQGLSPLHF. The CDR3 DNA reads as TGTGCCAGCGGGGGACAGGGGTTATCACCCCTCCACTTT.

The rearrangement links TRBV5-5 to TRBJ2-2; D might be TRBD1 (5 bases). V was clipped by 4 bases and J by 4 bases, with 20 bases between them. The CDR3 covers 17 residues. The germline V gene encodes CDR1 SGHKS and CDR2 YYEKEE (reference sequence). The CDR3 bases are TGTGCCAGCAGCAGAGACAGCCAGGCCACAGTCACCGGGGAGCTGTTTTTT. This encodes CASSRDSQATVTGELFF. The full variable domain, its missing parts supplied by reference TRBV5-5 and TRBJ2-2, is DAGVTQSPTHLIKTRGQQVTLRCSPISGHKSVSWYQQVLGQGPQFIFQYYEKEERGRGNFPDRFSARQFPNYSSELNVNALLLGDSALYLCASSRDSQATVTGELFFGEGSRLTVL.

The chain employs TRBV11-3 and TRBJ1-1; D uncertain. Germline CDR1 and CDR2: SGHNT and YENEEA. There are 14 residues in the CDR3. The V and J ends lost 6 bases and 0 bases respectively, with 11 bases between them. The DNA of the CDR3 is TGTGCCAGCAGGAGAACAGCCCTGAACACTGAAGCTTTCTTT. This codes for CASRRTALNTEAFF.

This clone was observed a single time. V is TRBV12-3 or TRBV12-4 and J is TRBJ1-2, with a possible D match to TRBD1 (6 bases). CDR3 length: 12 residues. V was trimmed by 3 bases and J by 6 bases, leaving 8 bases between them. Here the CDR3 reads CASSLGHNGYTF. The CDR3 DNA sequence: TGTGCCAGCAGTTTGGGACATAATGGCTACACCTTC.

The chain joins TRBV11-2 to TRBJ1-3, with D possibly TRBD1 on 6 matching bases. CDR1 SGHAT and CDR2 FQNNGV come from the germline V gene. The CDR3 extends over 17 amino acids. Between the trimmed V and J ends, which lost 2 bases and 2 bases, there was a span of 16 bases. The DNA of the CDR3 is TGTGCCAGCAGCTTAAAGGTTAACAGGGACACTGGAAACACCATATATTTT. It yields the protein CASSLKVNRDTGNTIYF.

Only one count was recorded for this clone. The rearrangement joins TRBV25-1 to TRBJ1-1, with 9 bases that match TRBD1. Germline assignment: CDR1 MGHDK and CDR2 SYGVNS. The CDR3 has 15 amino acids. J gave up 5 bases and V 5 bases, and 9 bases lay outside the gene matches. This CDR3 reads CASSLGQGMRTEAFF. Written as DNA, the CDR3 is TGTGCCAGCAGTCTAGGACAGGGGATGAGGACTGAAGCTTTCTTT.

This chain links TRBV6-1 with TRBJ1-2; D is possibly TRBD1 (6 bases). The CDR3 runs 14 residues. Germline-derived CDR1 and CDR2 are MNHNS and SASEGT. V was shortened by 0 bases and J by 7 bases, with 12 bases between the two germline ends. CDR3 sequence (DNA): TGTGCCAGCAGTGAAGCATACAGGGCGAGTGGCTACACCTTC. Its protein product is CASSEAYRASGYTF.

The J gene is TRBJ2-1, the V gene TRBV3-1 (or the pseudogene TRBV3-2), with D possibly matching TRBD2 (5 bases). With 7 bases removed from V and 2 bases from J, the gap between germline ends came to 12 bases. Germline CDR1 and CDR2: LGHDT and YNNKEL (reference sequence). The CDR3 sequence is 14 residues long. CDR3 DNA sequence: TGTGCCAGCACCCTAGACGGGGCCTACAATGAGCAGTTCTTC. Amino acid sequence: CASTLDGAYNEQFF.

The chain carries TRBV3-1 (or the pseudogene TRBV3-2) and TRBJ2-7; 7 bases fit TRBD2. Germline CDR1 is LGHDT and CDR2 is YNNKEL (reference sequence). The CDR3 consists of 16 residues. The V and J ends lost 1 base and 0 bases, in that order; junction bases with no gene match: 6. The CDR3 DNA follows: TGTGCCAGCAGCCAAGCCGGAGCGGGGAGCTCCTACGAGCAGTACTTC. It translates to CASSQAGAGSSYEQYF.

The chain carries TRBV29-1 and TRBJ1-4; TRBD1 aligns across 7 bases. The CDR3 totals 14 residues. Germline lookup yields CDR1 SQVTM and CDR2 ANQGSEA. The V gene end was trimmed by 5 bases and the J gene end by 4 bases; junction bases not matched to a gene: 7. Written as DNA, the CDR3 is TGCAGCGTTACCTACCGGGACAGTAATGAAAAACTGTTTTTT. Encoded protein: CSVTYRDSNEKLFF.

The chain employs TRBV7-9 and TRBJ2-7; 8 bases align to TRBD2. Germline CDR1 SEHNR, CDR2 FQNEAQ (reference sequence). V was pared by 2 bases and J by 5 bases, with 11 bases of the junction left unmatched. This CDR3 spans 16 amino acids. The chain's CDR3 is CASSLRRSSGGNEQYF. Here the CDR3 DNA reads TGTGCCAGCAGCTTACGACGGTCCAGCGGGGGAAACGAGCAGTACTTC.

This clone came up a few times. The chain uses TRBV18 and TRBJ2-5, with D possibly matching TRBD1 (7 bases). The CDR3 consists of 13 residues. V was trimmed by 6 bases and J by 5 bases, leaving 13 bases between them. Looked up from germline, CDR1 is KGHSH and CDR2 is LQKENI. The CDR3 protein is CASSEGAEETQYF. CDR3 bases: TGTGCCAGCTCGGAGGGGGCAGAGGAGACCCAGTACTTC. Full variable domain (remainder filled in from reference TRBV18 and TRBJ2-5): NAGVMQNPRHLVRRRGQEARLRCSPMKGHSHVYWYRQLPEEGLKFMVYLQKENIIDESGMPKERFSAEFPKEGPSILRIQQVVRGDSAAYFCASSEGAEETQYFGPGTRLLVL.

This clone was seen once. This chain joins TRBV19 and TRBJ1-3; 8 bases match TRBD1. Losses at the gene ends were 7 bases for V and 4 bases for J; bases not matched to a gene: 6. CDR3 length: 14 amino acids. Germline assignment: CDR1 LNHDA and CDR2 SQIVND (reference sequence). The DNA of the CDR3 is TGTGCCAGTACCGACAGGGGAAGAGGAAACACCATATATTTT. Protein: CASTDRGRGNTIYF.